The clone carrying this T cell receptor beta chain has just one count. The antigen is undetermined. Clones were sequenced by immunoSEQ multiplex PCR, and TCRdb holds only the in-frame ones, with some missing. Of about 120,000 clones listed, about 90% are singletons. The CDR3 extends over 14 amino acids. Deletions cut 4 bases from V and 1 base from J, with 12 bases between. Looked up from germline, CDR1 is SGHKS and CDR2 is YYEKEE (reference sequence). Unstimulated Tregs (CD4+CD25+CD127-) and CD4+CD25- non-Tregs were sorted from PBMCs. This specimen comes from a study of Tregs in tolerant kidney transplant recipients. Study results and caveats: Biological reproducibility was not directly addressed, but technical replication error appeared minimal.

The chain recombines TRBV5-5 with TRBJ2-7; tentatively, D is TRBD1 (5 bases). This receptor was taken from a human donor in good health. Specimen: CD4+ T cells from blood. The CDR3 DNA reads as TGTGCCAGCAGCCTGGACACGGTATCCTACGAGCAGTACTTC. Translation gives CASSLDTVSYEQYF.